Presented here are 30 T cell receptor beta chains from one specimen sequenced in a study of technical replicates of blood from a few donors. Some clones are missing from TCRdb's copy, which holds only in-frame ones; the method was immunoSEQ multiplex PCR. This table has some 74,000 clones, under 98% appearing once. Sequencing was carried out using T cells isolated from PBMCs. All receptors derive from a human donor in good health.

In this sample, this clone turned up once. The chain combines TRBV6-6 with TRBJ1-1; D is unresolved. The CDR3 loop spans 15 amino acids. V was trimmed by 7 bases and J by 1 base, leaving 16 bases between them. Germline V lookup: CDR1 MNHNY, CDR2 SVGAGI (reference sequence). The CDR3 DNA is TGTGCCAGCACGTCAACCGAGACGGGGAACACTGAAGCTTTCTTT. It specifies CASTSTETGNTEAFF.

The genes are TRBV27 and TRBJ1-1; D might be TRBD1 (5 bases). The CDR3 sequence is 12 residues long. Germline V CDR1 and CDR2: MNHEY, SMNVEV (reference sequence). V gave up 3 bases and J gave up 9 bases, with 11 bases separating them. CDR3 sequence: CASSFEQGQAFF. CDR3 sequence (DNA): TGTGCCAGCAGTTTTGAGCAGGGTCAAGCTTTCTTT.

This chain connects TRBV7-3 to TRBJ2-2; 13 bases align to TRBD2. Germline CDR1 and CDR2: SGHTA and FQGTGA. V dropped 3 bases and J dropped 8; count of bases not matched to a gene: 3. The CDR3 has 15 amino acids. The CDR3 reads CASSFGLAGVGELFF. CDR3 DNA: TGTGCCAGCAGCTTCGGACTAGCGGGAGTTGGGGAGCTGTTTTTT.

The J gene is TRBJ2-5, the V gene TRBV7-8; weak D call: TRBD1 (6 bases). This CDR3 has 14 residues. Germline CDR1 reads SGHVS; CDR2 reads FQNEAQ. Trimming removed 5 bases from V and 2 bases from J, with 12 bases in between. CDR3 amino acids: CASSKGTPQETQYF. DNA of the CDR3: TGTGCCAGCAGCAAAGGGACACCACAAGAGACCCAGTACTTC.

This chain uses TRBV28 with TRBJ2-3, with TRBD1 identical over 9 bases. In germline, CDR1 is MDHEN, CDR2 SYDVKM. Germline trimming cut 5 bases from V and 10 bases from J; bases unmatched to any gene: 1. This CDR3 is 11 amino acids long. CDR3 region: CASSRQGAQYF. The CDR3 nucleotides are TGTGCCAGCAGTCGACAGGGGGCGCAGTATTTT. Based on the CDR3 plus reference TRBV28 and TRBJ2-3, the full variable domain is DVKVTQSSRYLVKRTGEKVFLECVQDMDHENMFWYRQDPGLGLRLIYFSYDVKMKEKGDIPEGYSVSREKKERFSLILESASTNQTSMYLCASSRQGAQYFGPGTRLTVL.

The V and J genes are TRBV11-3 and TRBJ2-2; TRBD2 matches at 7 bases. V trimming: 5 bases; J trimming: 2 bases; junction bases outside the gene matches: 11. CDR1 SGHNT and CDR2 YENEEA come from the germline V gene. The CDR3 consists of 17 residues. CDR3 loop: CASSPLARELNTGELFF. The DNA for the CDR3 is TGTGCCAGCAGCCCTCTCGCGCGGGAGTTAAACACCGGGGAGCTGTTTTTT.

The rearrangement uses TRBV7-8 and TRBJ2-7; D not certain. Trimming removed 4 bases from V and 9 bases from J, with 22 bases in between. This CDR3 spans 15 amino acids. Germline V gene data show CDR1 as SGHVS and CDR2 as FQNEAQ. In DNA form, the CDR3 reads TGTGCCAGCAGCTCTTCGTCCCAACAATATCCGGGGCAGTACTTC. This codes for CASSSSSQQYPGQYF.

The rearrangement links TRBV14 to TRBJ2-1; 11 bases are a match to TRBD2. J gave up 6 bases and V 3 bases, and 7 bases lay outside the gene matches. CDR1 and CDR2 (germline): SGHDN, FVKESK. The CDR3 totals 16 residues. CDR3 amino acids: CASSHLAGTSGNEQFF. The CDR3 DNA reads TGTGCCAGCAGCCACTTAGCCGGGACTAGCGGCAATGAGCAGTTCTTC.

J is TRBJ2-7 and V is TRBV18; 8 positions agree with TRBD1. Germline V lookup: CDR1 KGHSH, CDR2 LQKENI. This CDR3 contains 14 residues. Trimming cost V 8 bases and J 4 bases; bases outside gene matches: 10. The chain's CDR3 is CASRLDREGYEQYF. DNA of the CDR3: TGTGCCAGCCGACTGGACAGGGAAGGTTACGAGCAGTACTTC. Full variable domain (remainder filled in from reference TRBV18 and TRBJ2-7): NAGVMQNPRHLVRRRGQEARLRCSPMKGHSHVYWYRQLPEEGLKFMVYLQKENIIDESGMPKERFSAEFPKEGPSILRIQQVVRGDSAAYFCASRLDREGYEQYFGPGTRLTVT.

This clone was detected only once. The rearrangement joins TRBV25-1 to TRBJ1-1, with no clear D. Trimming shortened V by 6 bases and J by 2 bases, and 10 bases separated the two germline ends. The CDR3 loop spans 13 amino acids. Germline CDR1 is MGHDK and CDR2 is SYGVNS. In nucleotides, the CDR3 is TGTGCCAGCAGGATAGCGTTTAACACTGAAGCTTTCTTT. Translation gives CASRIAFNTEAFF. The full variable domain, completed using reference TRBV25-1 and TRBJ1-1, is EADIYQTPRYLVIGTGKKITLECSQTMGHDKMYWYQQDPGMELHLIHYSYGVNSTEKGDLSSESTVSRIRTEHFPLTLESARPSHTSQYLCASRIAFNTEAFFGQGTRLTVV.

The rearrangement links TRBV18 to TRBJ1-4; D is undetermined. The V gene lost 3 bases and the J gene lost 11 bases, with 10 bases spanning the gap. Germline V gene data show CDR1 as KGHSH and CDR2 as LQKENI. The CDR3 loop spans 12 amino acids. The CDR3 bases are TGTGCCAGCTCACCCGAGGGTTTTAAACTGTTTTTT. Translating it yields CASSPEGFKLFF.

The gene calls are TRBV13 and TRBJ1-1, with 11 positions matching TRBD1. This CDR3 is built from 14 residues. Germline V CDR1 and CDR2: PRHDT, FYEKMQ (reference sequence). Trimming at V came to 0 bases and at J to 8 bases, leaving 2 bases not matched to a gene. This CDR3 reads CASSLGWTGGEAFF. The CDR3, as DNA: TGTGCCAGCAGCTTAGGATGGACAGGGGGCGAAGCTTTCTTT. The entire variable domain, with the rest obtained from reference TRBV13 and TRBJ1-1, is as follows: AAGVIQSPRHLIKEKRETATLKCYPIPRHDTVYWYQQGPGQDPQFLISFYEKMQSDKGSIPDRFSAQQFSDYHSELNMSSLELGDSALYFCASSLGWTGGEAFFGQGTRLTVV.

The gene calls are TRBV4-2 and TRBJ2-3, with 12 bases lining up with TRBD2. The junction had 12 bases not matched to a gene; V was cut back by 4 bases and J by 4 bases. The CDR3 sequence is 18 residues long. The germline V gene has CDR1 LGHNA and CDR2 YNFKEQ. In DNA, the CDR3 is TGTGCCAGCAGCCTCCAAACTAGCGGGAGGACTATAGCAGATACGCAGTATTTT. Residues: CASSLQTSGRTIADTQYF.

This clone was seen a single time. The CDR3 is CASSVTHSNTGELFF. DNA for the CDR3: TGTGCCAGCAGCGTAACACATTCGAACACCGGGGAGCTGTTTTTT. This chain uses TRBV9 with TRBJ2-2, with unresolved D. Trimming removed 1 base from V and 0 bases from J, with 7 bases in between. Germline CDR1 reads SGDLS; CDR2 reads YYNGEE. The CDR3 is 15 amino acids.

This chain joins TRBV7-8 and TRBJ2-7; 8 bases align to TRBD2. The CDR3 totals 15 residues. The germline V gene has CDR1 SGHVS and CDR2 FQNEAQ. The trim removed 3 bases at V and 5 bases at J, leaving 9 bases unmatched. CDR3 amino acids: CASSLRAGDRNEQYF. The CDR3 DNA follows: TGTGCCAGCAGCTTGAGAGCGGGAGATAGGAACGAGCAGTACTTC.

In its sample, this clone was seen once. The genes are TRBV5-3 and TRBJ2-1, with 11 bases lining up with TRBD1. TRBV5-3 is treated as an ORF (open reading frame) with a function not yet certain. This CDR3 is 17 amino acids long. V shed 0 bases, J shed 3 bases, and the junction held 5 bases outside the gene matches. The CDR3 DNA reads as TGTGCCAGAAGCTTGGAAGCGGGGACAGGGGGCTACAATGAGCAGTTCTTC. Protein: CARSLEAGTGGYNEQFF.

The rearrangement uses TRBV12-1 and TRBJ2-2; no DNA check was done on the table's D call, TRBD2. TRBV12-1 is deemed a pseudogene. The CDR3 extends over 17 amino acids. The CDR3 reads CASSFEKLAGGRGELFF. CDR3 nucleotide sequence: TGTGCCAGCAGCTTTGAAAAACTAGCGGGAGGGCGCGGGGAGCTGTTTTTT.

This sequence joins TRBV27 and TRBJ1-2; 9 nucleotides line up with TRBD1. This CDR3 is 15 amino acids long. The V and J ends lost 5 bases and 4 bases, in that order; junction bases with no gene match: 8. Germline values: CDR1 MNHEY, CDR2 SMNVEV (reference sequence). CDR3 sequence reads: CASSLYRGLGYGYTF. The DNA of the CDR3 is TGTGCCAGCAGTCTGTACAGGGGGCTGGGCTATGGCTACACCTTC.

This sequence joins TRBV19 and TRBJ2-7; the D gene is possibly TRBD2 (5 bases). Germline V gene lookup returns CDR1 LNHDA and CDR2 SQIVND (reference sequence). The CDR3 loop spans 13 amino acids. Between the trimmed V and J ends, which lost 5 bases and 2 bases, there was a span of 10 bases. The CDR3: CASSWTRAYEQYF. DNA for the CDR3: TGTGCCAGTAGTTGGACGCGGGCCTACGAGCAGTACTTC. Using reference TRBV19 and TRBJ2-7 for the parts outside the CDR3, the full variable domain is DGGITQSPKYLFRKEGQNVTLSCEQNLNHDAMYWYRQDPGQGLRLIYYSQIVNDFQKGDIAEGYSVSREKKESFPLTVTSAQKNPTAFYLCASSWTRAYEQYFGPGTRLTVT.

The gene calls are TRBV7-2 and TRBJ2-2, with a possible D match to TRBD1 (6 bases). The CDR3 sequence is 13 residues long. Deletions cut 6 bases from V and 6 bases from J, with 11 bases between. The V gene's germline CDR1 is SGHTA and CDR2 FQGNSA. The CDR3 coding sequence is TGTGCCAGCAGTCTCAGGGGTTCCGGGGAGCTGTTTTTT. Residues: CASSLRGSGELFF.

This rearrangement joins TRBV10-3 to TRBJ2-7; D is perhaps TRBD2 (6 bases). V was pared by 2 bases and J by 4 bases, with 18 bases between. CDR1 is ENHRY, CDR2 SYGVKD, per germline. CDR3 length: 16 amino acids. The CDR3 DNA reads as TGTGCCATCAGTGAGGGAGGGCAGTCCTGGGGTTACGAGCAGTACTTC. Residues: CAISEGGQSWGYEQYF.

The chain recombines TRBV27 with TRBJ1-1, with D possibly matching TRBD1 (5 bases). This CDR3 region has 13 residues. V lost 6 bases and J lost 8, with 16 bases in between. CDR1 is MNHEY, CDR2 SMNVEV, per germline (reference sequence). The DNA of the CDR3 is TGTGCCAGCAGCCGAATGGGGCAGGGAGAAGCTTTCTTT. Protein: CASSRMGQGEAFF.

J is TRBJ2-5 and V is TRBV10-3, with a weak D call TRBD1 (6 bases). This CDR3 has 11 residues. The V and J ends lost 9 bases and 3 bases respectively, with 8 bases between them. CDR1 ENHRY and CDR2 SYGVKD come from the germline V gene. The CDR3 here is CAIQGEETQYF. For the CDR3, the DNA is TGTGCCATACAGGGTGAAGAGACCCAGTACTTC.

This clone is a singleton in its sample. As DNA, the CDR3 is TGTGCCAGCAGTGAAATGGGATTGGGGCAATACTACGAGCAGTACTTC. Residues: CASSEMGLGQYYEQYF. This chain connects TRBV25-1 to TRBJ2-7, with a possible D match to TRBD1 (5 bases). This CDR3 has 16 amino acids. V lost 2 bases to trimming and J lost 3 bases, with 17 bases between them. Germline V gives CDR1 MGHDK, CDR2 SYGVNS.

The CDR3 sequence: CASSLGAFRTYEQYF. The CDR3 DNA is TGTGCCAGCTCACTTGGGGCCTTTCGAACCTACGAGCAGTACTTC. This chain joins TRBV18 and TRBJ2-7; TRBD1 is a possible D gene (5 bases). Trimming removed 4 bases at V and 2 bases at J, with 15 bases between. This CDR3 region has 15 residues. Looked up from germline, CDR1 is KGHSH and CDR2 is LQKENI.

The rearrangement links TRBV19 to TRBJ1-1; tentatively, D is TRBD1 (5 bases). CDR1 is LNHDA and CDR2 is SQIVND in the germline V gene (reference sequence). V lost 2 bases and J lost 7, with 8 bases in between. The CDR3 extends over 12 amino acids. The DNA of the CDR3 is TGTGCCAGTAGTATACCGACAGTTGAAGCTTTCTTT. Protein: CASSIPTVEAFF. Supplemented by reference TRBV19 and TRBJ1-1, the full variable domain reads DGGITQSPKYLFRKEGQNVTLSCEQNLNHDAMYWYRQDPGQGLRLIYYSQIVNDFQKGDIAEGYSVSREKKESFPLTVTSAQKNPTAFYLCASSIPTVEAFFGQGTRLTVV.

This clone has more than one count but fewer than ten. The V gene is TRBV29-1, the J gene TRBJ2-4; the match to TRBD1 covers 12 bases. CDR3 length: 16 residues. V dropped 5 bases and J dropped 2; count of bases not matched to a gene: 7. Looked up from germline, CDR1 is SQVTM and CDR2 is ANQGSEA. The CDR3 sequence: CSVIEGTGGSKNIQYF. DNA for the CDR3: TGCAGCGTTATTGAGGGGACAGGGGGCTCCAAAAACATTCAGTACTTC.

The chain recombines TRBV19 with TRBJ1-3; D is possibly TRBD1 (6 bases). Germline V lookup: CDR1 LNHDA, CDR2 SQIVND (reference sequence). V lost 10 bases to trimming and J lost 4 bases, with 17 bases between them. CDR3 length: 14 amino acids. The CDR3 here is CATLPRQGGNTIYF. CDR3 coding DNA: TGTGCCACACTCCCCCGGCAGGGGGGAAACACCATATATTTT.

This chain links TRBV5-1 with TRBJ2-7; 10 nucleotides align to TRBD2. Germline-derived CDR1 and CDR2 are SGHRS and YFSETQ. The CDR3 covers 16 residues. With 0 bases clipped from V and 5 bases from J, the junction kept 8 bases outside the gene matches. The DNA of the CDR3 is TGCGCCAGCAGCTTGGTAGTAGCGGGAGGATTGGACGAGCAGTACTTC. It encodes CASSLVVAGGLDEQYF. The full variable domain, in which reference TRBV5-1 and TRBJ2-7 provide the parts outside the CDR3, is KAGVTQTPRYLIKTRGQQVTLSCSPISGHRSVSWYQQTPGQGLQFLFEYFSETQRNKGNFPGRFSGRQFSNSRSEMNVSTLELGDSALYLCASSLVVAGGLDEQYFGPGTRLTVT.

The rearrangement links TRBV2 to TRBJ1-1, with D tentatively TRBD1 (5 bases). The CDR3 is 13 amino acids. Germline CDR1 SNHLY, CDR2 FYNNEI. Deletions cut 10 bases from V and 1 base from J, with 13 bases between. The CDR3 bases are TGTGCCATAAGCTCGGGGGGGAACACTGAAGCTTTCTTT. It specifies CAISSGGNTEAFF.